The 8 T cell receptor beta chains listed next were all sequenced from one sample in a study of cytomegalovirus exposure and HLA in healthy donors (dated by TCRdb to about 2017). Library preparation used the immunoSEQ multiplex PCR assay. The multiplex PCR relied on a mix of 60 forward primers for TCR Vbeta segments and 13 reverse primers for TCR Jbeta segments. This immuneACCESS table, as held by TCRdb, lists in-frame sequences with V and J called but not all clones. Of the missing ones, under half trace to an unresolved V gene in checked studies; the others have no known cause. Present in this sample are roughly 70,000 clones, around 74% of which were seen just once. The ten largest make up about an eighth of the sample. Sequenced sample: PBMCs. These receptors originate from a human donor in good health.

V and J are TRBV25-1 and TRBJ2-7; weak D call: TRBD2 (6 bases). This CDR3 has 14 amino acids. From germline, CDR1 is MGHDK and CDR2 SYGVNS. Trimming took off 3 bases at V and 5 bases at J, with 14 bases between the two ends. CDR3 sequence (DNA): TGTGCCAGCAGTGACAGACACGGCGGGGACGAGCAGTACTTC. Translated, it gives CASSDRHGGDEQYF.

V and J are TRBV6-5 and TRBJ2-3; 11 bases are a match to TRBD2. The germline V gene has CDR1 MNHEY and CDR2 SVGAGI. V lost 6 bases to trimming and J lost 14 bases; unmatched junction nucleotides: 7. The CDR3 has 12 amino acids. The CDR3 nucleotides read TGTGCCAGCAGCCCTACTAGCGGGAGATCGTATTTT. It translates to CASSPTSGRSYF.

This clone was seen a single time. CDR3 coding DNA: TGTGCCAGCAGTGAATCGACAGGGGGCAGGCAGCCCCAGCATTTT. It yields the protein CASSESTGGRQPQHF. The chain has TRBV25-1 and TRBJ1-5, with TRBD1 identical over 10 bases. This CDR3 spans 15 amino acids. Germline lookup yields CDR1 MGHDK and CDR2 SYGVNS. The trim removed 1 base at V and 7 bases at J, leaving 4 bases unmatched. Filled out from reference TRBV25-1 and TRBJ1-5, the complete variable domain reads EADIYQTPRYLVIGTGKKITLECSQTMGHDKMYWYQQDPGMELHLIHYSYGVNSTEKGDLSSESTVSRIRTEHFPLTLESARPSHTSQYLCASSESTGGRQPQHFGDGTRLSIL.

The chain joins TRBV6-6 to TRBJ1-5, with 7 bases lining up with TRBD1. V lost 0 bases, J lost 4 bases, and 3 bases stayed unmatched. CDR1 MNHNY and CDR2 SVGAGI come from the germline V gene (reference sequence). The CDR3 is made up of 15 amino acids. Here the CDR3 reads CASSYSTGVNQPQHF. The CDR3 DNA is TGTGCCAGCAGTTACTCAACAGGGGTTAATCAGCCCCAGCATTTT.

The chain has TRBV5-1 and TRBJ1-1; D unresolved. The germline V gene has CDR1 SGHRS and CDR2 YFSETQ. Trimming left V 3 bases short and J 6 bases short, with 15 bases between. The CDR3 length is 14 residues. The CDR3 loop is CASSSEVLFAEAFF. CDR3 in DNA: TGCGCCAGCAGCTCCGAGGTTCTATTCGCTGAAGCTTTCTTT.

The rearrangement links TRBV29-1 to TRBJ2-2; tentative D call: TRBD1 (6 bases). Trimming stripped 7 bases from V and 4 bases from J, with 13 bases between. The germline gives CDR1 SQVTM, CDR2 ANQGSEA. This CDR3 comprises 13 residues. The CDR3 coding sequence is TGCAGCGCTTTAGGACAGATCACCGGGGAGCTGTTTTTT. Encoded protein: CSALGQITGELFF.

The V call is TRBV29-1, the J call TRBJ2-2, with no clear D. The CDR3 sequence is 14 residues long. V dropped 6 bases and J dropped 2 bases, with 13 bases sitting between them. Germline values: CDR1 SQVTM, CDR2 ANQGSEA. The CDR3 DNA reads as TGCAGCGTCCACGACTCATTAAACACCGGGGAGCTGTTTTTT. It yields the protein CSVHDSLNTGELFF.

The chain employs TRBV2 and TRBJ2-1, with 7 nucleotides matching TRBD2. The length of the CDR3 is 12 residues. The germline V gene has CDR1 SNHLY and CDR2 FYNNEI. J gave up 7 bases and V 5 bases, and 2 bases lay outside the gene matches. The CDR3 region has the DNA TGTGCCAGCAGTCTAGCGGAGAATGAGCAGTTCTTC. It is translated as CASSLAENEQFF. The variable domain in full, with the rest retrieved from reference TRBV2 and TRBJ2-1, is EPEVTQTPSHQVTQMGQEVILRCVPISNHLYFYWYRQILGQKVEFLVSFYNNEISEKSEIFDDQFSVERPDGSNFTLKIRSTKLEDSAMYFCASSLAENEQFFGPGTRLTVL.